Listed below are T cell receptor beta chains from one sample, sequenced in a study of T cells after yellow fever vaccination. TCRdb called the 5' RACE reads again in MiXCR, with one record for every CDR3 protein. The data show around 27,000 distinct CDR3 sequences, with approximately 4.7% seen just once and approximately 46% held by the top ten. The source material was CD8+ T cells sorted from PBMCs, sampled 5 days after the yellow fever booster vaccination. The receptor set was obtained from a man younger than 40 who received the YFV17D yellow fever vaccine. Both conserved end residues are part of each CDR3. Each record gives: D gene, J gene, clone size, V gene, CDR3 protein, CDR3 DNA. The D gene is left open where the match is weak. Not every row has a clone size; where given, it reads once, few, many or a size class.

TRBD2,TRBJ2-7,many,TRBV5-8,CASSLAGGPGEQYF,TGTGCCAGCAGCTTAGCGGGAGGGCCGGGCGAGCAGTACTTC
NA,TRBJ1-5,NA,TRBV19,CASSPRGEDQPQHF,TGTGCCAGTAGTCCCCGAGGGGAGGATCAGCCCCAGCATTTT
NA,TRBJ2-1,many,TRBV5-1,CASSVIYNEQFF,TGCGCCAGCAGCGTGATTTACAATGAGCAGTTCTTC
NA,TRBJ2-1,many,TRBV24-1,CATSDLRSVPNEQFF,TGTGCCACCAGTGATTTGCGATCCGTACCCAATGAGCAGTTCTTC
NA,TRBJ2-2,many,TRBV7-3,CASSSPNLPGELFF,TGTGCCAGCAGCTCCCCCAATTTGCCCGGGGAGCTGTTTTTT
TRBD2,TRBJ2-7,many,TRBV7-9,CASSPPAGVYEQYF,TGTGCCAGCAGCCCGCCGGCGGGGGTCTACGAGCAGTACTTC
NA,TRBJ2-7,many,TRBV27,CASSLYRPGLKLGEQYF,TGTGCCAGCAGTTTATATCGTCCGGGACTTAAACTAGGCGAGCAGTACTTC
TRBD1,TRBJ2-4,many,TRBV27,CASSLTGGQTKNIQYF,TGTGCCAGCAGTCTAACAGGGGGCCAAACCAAAAACATTCAGTACTTC
NA,TRBJ2-7,many,TRBV7-2,CASSPGPHSDEQYF,TGTGCCAGCAGCCCGGGACCGCATTCTGATGAGCAGTACTTC
TRBD1,TRBJ1-3,many,TRBV4-3,CASSERGLGNTIYF,TGCGCCAGCAGCGAGAGGGGGCTTGGAAACACCATATATTTT
NA,TRBJ1-1,many,TRBV5-4,CASSRTQGGTEAFF,TGTGCCAGCAGCCGGACCCAGGGCGGCACTGAAGCTTTCTTT
NA,TRBJ2-1,few,TRBV5-4,CASSMRANEQFF,TGTGCCAGCAGCATGAGGGCTAATGAGCAGTTCTTC
NA,TRBJ2-6,many,TRBV12-3/TRBV12-4,CASSYGGANVLTF,TGTGCCAGCAGTTACGGTGGGGCCAACGTCCTGACTTTC
TRBD1,TRBJ2-2,many,TRBV4-3,CASRQGSNTGELFF,TGCGCCAGCAGACAGGGGTCGAACACCGGGGAGCTGTTTTTT
NA,TRBJ2-7,many,TRBV24-1,CATSVLEQEVYEQYF,TGTGCCACCAGTGTGTTAGAACAGGAGGTCTACGAGCAGTACTTC
TRBD2,TRBJ2-3,many,TRBV28,CASSLIPGLAGNTDTQYF,TGTGCCAGCAGTTTAATTCCGGGACTAGCGGGAAACACAGATACGCAGTATTTT
TRBD2,TRBJ2-7,many,TRBV27,CASSPSSGRAPRTYEQYF,TGTGCCAGCAGTCCAAGTAGCGGGAGAGCCCCACGAACCTACGAGCAGTACTTC
TRBD1,TRBJ2-7,many,TRBV30,CAWSPGQGFYEQYF,TGTGCCTGGAGTCCGGGACAGGGGTTCTACGAGCAGTACTTC
TRBD2,TRBJ2-1,many,TRBV6-5,CASSLEGLTQFF,TGTGCCAGCAGCCTAGAGGGACTAACGCAGTTCTTC
NA,TRBJ1-1,many,TRBV6-2/TRBV6-3,CASSSWRNTEAFF,TGTGCCAGCAGTTCATGGAGGAACACTGAAGCTTTCTTT
TRBD2,TRBJ2-1,many,TRBV6-2/TRBV6-3,CASSYSEAGGPVNEQFF,TGTGCCAGCAGTTACTCCGAGGCGGGAGGGCCCGTCAATGAGCAGTTCTTC
NA,TRBJ1-1,many,TRBV29-1,CSVSGEPNTEAFF,TGCAGCGTCTCCGGAGAACCGAACACTGAAGCTTTCTTT